This T cell receptor beta chain comes out of a study of shared clonotypes between healthy human individuals. About the research overall: Ranging from 18 to 49 in age, donors were a couple of women and a few men. Study results and limitations: On the whole, naive subsets had larger estimated richness than memory subsets had.

This clone was seen a few times. Its target is unknown. Germline assignment: CDR1 WSHSY and CDR2 SAAADI. The CDR3 loop spans 14 amino acids. The ends were cut back, 5 bases at V and 5 bases at J, with 15 bases in the middle. Assay: immunoSEQ multiplex PCR; the TCRdb copy retains only in-frame clones and omits some. The sample contains some 2,500,000 clones, roughly 92% of which appear only once. V is TRBV10-2 and J is TRBJ1-1; D is possibly TRBD1 (6 bases). The receptor was derived from a young man in good health. Some clones in this sample may be carry-over from other donors' samples. The material sequenced was naive CD4+ T cells from PBMCs. Subset denoted: CD45RA+ positively selected. CDR3 DNA sequence: TGCGCCAGCAGTCCTCGACAGGCAAGGACTGAAGCTTTCTTT. Its translation: CASSPRQARTEAFF.